A single sample is the source of the 26 T cell receptor beta chains below, sequenced in a study of T cell responses to AZD1222 COVID-19 vaccine. The data were produced by immunoSEQ multiplex PCR, yet TCRdb's version contains in-frame clones alone and is incomplete. The table has around 91,000 clones, over 75% seen once. The source material was peripheral blood, sampled on day 0 of AZD1222 vaccination. The receptors shown here come from an adult in good health.

The rearrangement uses TRBV5-1 and TRBJ2-6; D uncertain. Germline V gene lookup returns CDR1 SGHRS and CDR2 YFSETQ. The CDR3 extends over 17 amino acids. V dropped 0 bases and J dropped 0 bases, with 10 bases sitting between them. CDR3 DNA sequence: TGCGCCAGCAGCTTGGCCGTGTTACCCTCTGGGGCCAACGTCCTGACTTTC. It yields the protein CASSLAVLPSGANVLTF. Full variable domain (missing parts from reference TRBV5-1 and TRBJ2-6): KAGVTQTPRYLIKTRGQQVTLSCSPISGHRSVSWYQQTPGQGLQFLFEYFSETQRNKGNFPGRFSGRQFSNSRSEMNVSTLELGDSALYLCASSLAVLPSGANVLTFGAGSRLTVL.

The J gene is TRBJ1-5, the V gene TRBV19, with D unresolved. Trimming shortened V by 3 bases and J by 4 bases, and 7 bases separated the two germline ends. The germline V gene encodes CDR1 LNHDA and CDR2 SQIVND (reference sequence). This CDR3 contains 13 residues. As DNA, the CDR3 is TGTGCCAGTAGTATGGTCGGAAATCAGCCCCAGCATTTT. Its protein product is CASSMVGNQPQHF.

This clone was found once. The V and J genes are TRBV3-1 (or the pseudogene TRBV3-2) and TRBJ1-2, with D tentatively TRBD1 (5 bases). This CDR3 comprises 13 residues. Between the trimmed V and J ends, which lost 4 bases and 8 bases, there was a span of 14 bases. The germline V gene encodes CDR1 LGHDT and CDR2 YNNKEL (reference sequence). The CDR3: CASSPGRAGGYTF. The CDR3 region has the DNA TGTGCCAGCAGCCCAGGGCGGGCGGGAGGCTACACCTTC.

The CDR3 sequence is CASSSAGGLDYGYTF. The CDR3 DNA is TGTGCCAGCAGTTCTGCAGGGGGCCTCGACTATGGCTACACCTTC. The V and J genes are TRBV28 and TRBJ1-2; 8 positions agree with TRBD1. With V trimmed by 4 bases and J by 3 bases, 7 bases remained unmatched. CDR3 length: 15 residues. The germline gives CDR1 MDHEN, CDR2 SYDVKM.

This chain uses TRBV2 with TRBJ1-1, with no clear D. This CDR3 is built from 14 residues. Trimming removed 2 bases from V and 3 bases from J, with 10 bases in between. Germline V gives CDR1 SNHLY, CDR2 FYNNEI. The CDR3 loop is CASSEMSGDTEAFF. Written as DNA, the CDR3 is TGTGCCAGCAGTGAAATGAGTGGGGACACTGAAGCTTTCTTT.

The chain couples TRBV20-1 to TRBJ2-7; the D is unclear. CDR1 is DFQATT and CDR2 is SNEGSKA in the germline V gene (reference sequence). The CDR3 consists of 11 residues. With 5 bases removed from V and 4 bases from J, the gap between germline ends came to 9 bases. DNA for the CDR3: TGCAGTGCTTCGGACCATTACGAGCAGTACTTC. Protein sequence: CSASDHYEQYF.

This clone occurred a few times. Here the CDR3 reads CASSQQGTYEQYF. Written as DNA, the CDR3 is TGTGCCAGCAGTCAGCAGGGTACCTACGAGCAGTACTTC. The chain couples TRBV6-5 to TRBJ2-7, with D possibly TRBD1 on 5 matching bases. This CDR3 spans 13 amino acids. Trimming removed 5 bases at V and 2 bases at J, with 10 bases between. Per the germline V gene, CDR1 is MNHEY and CDR2 is SVGAGI.

V gene TRBV19 combines with J gene TRBJ2-7; D is undetermined. This CDR3 is built from 15 residues. Trimming removed 2 bases from V and 2 bases from J, with 13 bases in between. From germline, CDR1 is LNHDA and CDR2 SQIVND (reference sequence). The CDR3 region is CASSISSRPTYEQYF. CDR3 bases: TGTGCCAGTAGTATAAGCAGTCGGCCTACCTACGAGCAGTACTTC.

This chain connects TRBV24-1 to TRBJ2-3; D might be TRBD2 (6 bases). Trimming cost V 4 bases and J 0 bases, with 7 bases left between them. From germline, CDR1 is KGHDR and CDR2 SFDVKD. The CDR3 consists of 14 residues. The CDR3 DNA follows: TGTGCCACCAGTGAGGGGACTAGCACAGATACGCAGTATTTT. Translated, it gives CATSEGTSTDTQYF.

The chain recombines TRBV28 with TRBJ2-2; tentatively, D is TRBD1 or TRBD2 (5 bases each). CDR3 length equals 19 residues. Germline V gene lookup returns CDR1 MDHEN and CDR2 SYDVKM. Trimming cost V 6 bases and J 2 bases, with 25 bases left between them. Here the CDR3 DNA reads TGTGCCAGCAGACGCGAACCAGGGACGGCGGCGCATAACACCGGGGAGCTGTTTTTT. Protein product: CASRREPGTAAHNTGELFF. The full variable domain, rest sourced from reference TRBV28 and TRBJ2-2, is DVKVTQSSRYLVKRTGEKVFLECVQDMDHENMFWYRQDPGLGLRLIYFSYDVKMKEKGDIPEGYSVSREKKERFSLILESASTNQTSMYLCASRREPGTAAHNTGELFFGEGSRLTVL.

The V call is TRBV7-2, the J call TRBJ2-1; 7 bases agree with TRBD1. With V trimmed by 5 bases and J by 7 bases, 11 bases remained unmatched. Germline values: CDR1 SGHTA, CDR2 FQGNSA. This CDR3 spans 15 amino acids. The CDR3 is CASSPQGSPLNEQFF. CDR3 nucleotides: TGTGCCAGCAGCCCACAGGGGTCACCACTAAATGAGCAGTTCTTC.

The chain carries TRBV11-2 and TRBJ1-2; D uncertain. The CDR3 sequence is 11 residues long. With 1 base removed from V and 8 bases from J, the gap between germline ends came to 5 bases. In germline, CDR1 is SGHAT, CDR2 FQNNGV. DNA for the CDR3: TGTGCCAGCAGCTTAGGGGTCGGCTACACCTTC. This encodes CASSLGVGYTF.

This clone was observed a handful of times. This chain connects TRBV20-1 to TRBJ2-1; D may correspond to TRBD1 or TRBD2 (5 bases each). The germline V gene has CDR1 DFQATT and CDR2 SNEGSKA (reference sequence). Trimming took off 5 bases at V and 10 bases at J, with 12 bases between the two ends. The CDR3 totals 11 residues. The CDR3 nucleotides read TGCAGTGCTGGGGACCGGAGCGAGCAGTTCTTC. Encoded protein: CSAGDRSEQFF.

This clone was seen just once. The J gene is TRBJ1-2, the V gene TRBV7-9; possible D gene TRBD1, 6 bases. The CDR3 sequence is 16 residues long. Germline loops: CDR1 SEHNR, CDR2 FQNEAQ (reference sequence). The V and J ends lost 6 bases and 5 bases respectively, with 22 bases between them. DNA for the CDR3: TGTGCCAGCAGACTTTACGCCGGGGGCAGAGATTATGGCTACACCTTC. Protein sequence: CASRLYAGGRDYGYTF.

The V and J genes are TRBV7-3 and TRBJ2-1; tentative D call: TRBD1 (6 bases). Deletions cut 6 bases from V and 8 bases from J, with 14 bases between. The CDR3 totals 13 residues. CDR1 and CDR2 (germline): SGHTA, FQGTGA. The CDR3 coding sequence is TGTGCCAGCAGGGCTGGGGGCCCCGATGAGCAGTTCTTC. This encodes CASRAGGPDEQFF.

The chain couples TRBV4-2 to TRBJ2-3; 8 nucleotides align to TRBD2. CDR1 and CDR2 (germline): LGHNA, YNFKEQ. This CDR3 region has 14 residues. With 1 base clipped from V and 6 bases from J, the junction kept 3 bases outside the gene matches. The CDR3 sequence is CASSQGAGVDTQYF. CDR3 nucleotide sequence: TGTGCCAGCAGCCAAGGAGCGGGAGTGGATACGCAGTATTTT.

The V call is TRBV20-1, the J call TRBJ2-3; TRBD2 agrees at 13 bases. The V gene's germline CDR1 is DFQATT and CDR2 SNEGSKA (reference sequence). The V segment lost 6 bases and the J segment 5 bases; nucleotides outside the gene matches: 8. The CDR3 spans 15 residues. CDR3 nucleotide sequence: TGCAGTGCCAGTGGACTAGCGGGAGAAATAGATACGCAGTATTTT. Translated, it gives CSASGLAGEIDTQYF.

The chain joins TRBV6-5 to TRBJ1-1; D is undetermined. CDR1 is MNHEY and CDR2 is SVGAGI in the germline V gene. The V end was cut by 6 bases, the J end by 0 bases, with 11 bases between. The length of the CDR3 is 14 residues. The CDR3 DNA reads as TGTGCCAGCAGAAAACAGCACTTGAACACTGAAGCTTTCTTT. This gives the protein CASRKQHLNTEAFF.

The gene calls are TRBV14 and TRBJ1-2; TRBD1 aligns across 7 bases. In germline, CDR1 is SGHDN, CDR2 FVKESK. Germline trimming cut 1 base from V and 8 bases from J; bases unmatched to any gene: 1. The CDR3 is 12 residues long. This CDR3 reads CASSQVGGGYTF. The CDR3 bases are TGTGCCAGCAGCCAAGTAGGGGGCGGCTACACCTTC. Together with reference TRBV14 and TRBJ1-2, the CDR3 gives the full variable domain: EAGVTQFPSHSVIEKGQTVTLRCDPISGHDNLYWYRRVMGKEIKFLLHFVKESKQDESGMPNNRFLAERTGGTYSTLKVQPAELEDSGVYFCASSQVGGGYTFGSGTRLTVV.

The chain couples TRBV28 to TRBJ2-3, with D tentatively TRBD1 or TRBD2 (5 bases each). The V gene's germline CDR1 is MDHEN and CDR2 SYDVKM. Trimming removed 11 bases from V and 8 bases from J, with 17 bases in between. CDR3 length: 12 residues. CDR3 region: CAGGVGSGTQYF. Here the CDR3 DNA reads TGTGCCGGGGGTGTGGGCTCAGGTACGCAGTATTTT.

The sample holds one count of this clone. V usage is TRBV19 and J usage is TRBJ2-2; perhaps D is TRBD1 or TRBD2 (5 bases each). Trimming took off 11 bases at V and 0 bases at J, with 25 bases between the two ends. CDR1 and CDR2 (germline): LNHDA, SQIVND (reference sequence). The CDR3 has 18 amino acids. CDR3 DNA sequence: TGTGCCGGCTTCCGGGACCCGCGAAATGGTCCGAACACCGGGGAGCTGTTTTTT. Translated, it gives CAGFRDPRNGPNTGELFF.

With regard to this clone: The same CDR3 arises from other DNA sequences in this sample as well. The chain links TRBV3-1 (or the pseudogene TRBV3-2) to TRBJ2-2, with a tentative D call TRBD2 (5 bases). Germline V gene data show CDR1 as LGHDT and CDR2 as YNNKEL (reference sequence). The CDR3 spans 16 residues. With 1 base removed from V and 5 bases from J, the gap between germline ends came to 14 bases. The CDR3 bases are TGTGCCAGCAGCCAAGGGGCCGGGATAAGAACCGGGGAGCTGTTTTTT. Translating gives CASSQGAGIRTGELFF.

This chain joins TRBV10-1 and TRBJ2-1; TRBD2 matches 9 bases. The CDR3 extends over 17 amino acids. Per germline, CDR1 WNHNN and CDR2 SYGVQD (reference sequence). Trimming took 3 bases from V and 4 from J; bases not matched to a gene: 10. The CDR3 sequence is CASSEFSGSFMYNEQFF. The DNA of the CDR3 is TGCGCCAGCAGTGAATTTAGCGGGAGTTTTATGTACAATGAGCAGTTCTTC.

This chain links TRBV7-9 with TRBJ2-5; D call uncertain. Trimming cost V 5 bases and J 3 bases, with 16 bases left between them. Germline CDR1 and CDR2: SEHNR and FQNEAQ (reference sequence). The CDR3 totals 15 residues. CDR3 amino acids: CASSARMSSEETQYF. The CDR3 nucleotides read TGTGCCAGCAGCGCCAGGATGTCGTCCGAAGAGACCCAGTACTTC.

V usage is TRBV28 and J usage is TRBJ2-3, with 11 bases identical to TRBD2. Germline trimming cut 4 bases from V and 4 bases from J; bases unmatched to any gene: 13. The CDR3 runs to 18 residues. In germline, CDR1 is MDHEN, CDR2 SYDVKM. The CDR3 protein is CASSSPLLAGGDPDTQYF. CDR3 nucleotides: TGTGCCAGCAGTTCACCCCTCCTAGCGGGAGGAGATCCAGATACGCAGTATTTT.

The chain combines TRBV4-2 with TRBJ2-3; 8 bases map to TRBD2. The germline V gene encodes CDR1 LGHNA and CDR2 YNFKEQ. The CDR3 extends over 16 amino acids. V lost 4 bases to trimming and J lost 3 bases; unmatched junction nucleotides: 9. The CDR3 sequence: CASSRSAGEQTDTQYF. The CDR3 nucleotides read TGTGCCAGCAGCCGGTCAGCGGGAGAGCAAACAGATACGCAGTATTTT.